The rows below give T cell receptor beta chains drawn from one sample of a study of blood T cell repertoires in COVID-19. The method was immunoSEQ multiplex PCR; TCRdb's version includes in-frame clones alone and lacks a portion of them. The data contain 120,000 or so clones, about four fifths of them seen just once; the ten biggest clones take up 12%. Sequencing used peripheral blood. These receptor sequences come from a man between 60 and 75 years old with acute or convalescent COVID-19. CDR3s include the opening cysteine and the closing phenylalanine or tryptophan. The D gene is left open where the match is weak. Not all rows give a size; the values are once, few, many and, for expanded clones, a class.

v_call,clone_size,d_call,j_call,cdr3_nt,cdr3_aa
TRBV10-2,NA,TRBD1,TRBJ2-1,TGCGCCAGCAGGGACAGGGGGCTGGGTGAGCAGTTCTTC,CASRDRGLGEQFF
TRBV7-2,NA,TRBD2,TRBJ2-3,TGTGCCAGCAGCTTAATTACTAGCGGAGATACGCAGTATTTT,CASSLITSGDTQYF
TRBV18,NA,NA,TRBJ2-6,TGTGCCAGCTCACCACCTATCTTCTCTGGGGCCAACGTCCTGACTTTC,CASSPPIFSGANVLTF
TRBV15,NA,NA,TRBJ2-5,TGTGCCACCAGGACTACTAGGAACTTGAAGACCCAGTACTTC,CATRTTRNLKTQYF
TRBV9,once,NA,TRBJ1-2,TGTGCCAGCAGCGTACAGGTTTCGGAGGTCAGGCCCCACTATGGCTACACCTTC,CASSVQVSEVRPHYGYTF
TRBV20-1,NA,NA,TRBJ1-3,TGCAGTGCTATCTCGGGAAACACCATATATTTT,CSAISGNTIYF
TRBV24-1,NA,NA,TRBJ2-7,TGTGCCACCAGTGACTCCCGTCCGGGGATGGACGAGCAGTACTTC,CATSDSRPGMDEQYF
TRBV28,NA,TRBD2,TRBJ2-7,TGTGCCAGCCCCGCCCCGCTAGCGGGAGACTACGAGCAGTACTTC,CASPAPLAGDYEQYF
TRBV19,NA,TRBD2,TRBJ2-1,TGTGCCAGTAGTATGGGGCTACTAGCGGTGAAGTTCAATGAGCAGTTCTTC,CASSMGLLAVKFNEQFF
TRBV6-5,NA,NA,TRBJ2-7,TGTGCCAGCAGCCCCGGGGGGCCCTACGAGCAGTACTTC,CASSPGGPYEQYF
TRBV13,NA,TRBD1,TRBJ1-4,TGTGCCAGCAGCCTAACAGGGGCGGCTAATGAAAAACTGTTTTTT,CASSLTGAANEKLFF
TRBV5-5,NA,NA,TRBJ2-2,TGTGCCAGCACCTCCCAAGGGGGAGGGAAAAGGGAGCTGTTTTTT,CASTSQGGGKRELFF
TRBV19,NA,TRBD2,TRBJ2-3,TGTGCCAGTAGTATACTCGGGAGGGCCACAGATACGCAGTATTTT,CASSILGRATDTQYF
TRBV29-1,NA,TRBD1,TRBJ2-6,TGCAGCGTTGAATCTCGACAGGGGGAGGGAATCTGGGCCAACGTCCTGACTTTC,CSVESRQGEGIWANVLTF
TRBV5-4,NA,TRBD2,TRBJ2-7,TGTGCCAGCAGCTTGGAGACTAGCGGGAGGGCGGACGAGCAGTACTTC,CASSLETSGRADEQYF
TRBV7-2,NA,TRBD2,TRBJ2-7,TGTGCCAGCAGCTCCGGACTAGGGGAACACTACGAGCAGTACTTC,CASSSGLGEHYEQYF
TRBV9,NA,NA,TRBJ2-7,TGTGCCAGCAGCCCTCAGGGCATCTCCTACGAGCAGTACTTC,CASSPQGISYEQYF
TRBV5-1,NA,TRBD2,TRBJ2-1,TGCGCCAGCAGCTTGATTGCGGGAGGGACCTACAATGAGCAGTTCTTC,CASSLIAGGTYNEQFF
TRBV30,NA,NA,TRBJ1-6,TGTGCCTGGAGTTACCGCGTCGGGTCACCCCTCCACTTT,CAWSYRVGSPLHF
TRBV15,NA,TRBD1,TRBJ2-3,TGTGCCACCCTGATGGGTAGCGGGGACAGGGGTACGCAGTATTTT,CATLMGSGDRGTQYF
TRBV11-3,NA,NA,TRBJ1-1,TGTGCCAGCAGCTCCGGTACCGGACGGGGGTCCACTGAAGCTTTCTTT,CASSSGTGRGSTEAFF
TRBV7-6,NA,NA,TRBJ2-3,TGTGCCAGCAGCTTAGCGGGCCAGTCCACAGATACGCAGTATTTT,CASSLAGQSTDTQYF
TRBV18,NA,NA,TRBJ2-5,TGTGCCAGCTCACCGTCAAGCGGACAAGAGACCCAGTACTTC,CASSPSSGQETQYF
TRBV5-1,NA,TRBD2,TRBJ2-5,TGCGCCAGCAGCTTGGTTATCTCGGGAGGCCCCCCGTTTATGACCCAGTACTTC,CASSLVISGGPPFMTQYF
TRBV19,NA,TRBD1,TRBJ2-6,TGTGCCAGTAGTATTTTGTCAGGACAGGGGCTCTCTGGGGCCAACGTCCTGACTTTC,CASSILSGQGLSGANVLTF
TRBV11-3,few,NA,TRBJ2-2,TGTGCCAGCAGCCAGACAGGAGTCGCCGGGGAGCTGTTTTTT,CASSQTGVAGELFF
TRBV10-3,NA,NA,TRBJ2-1,TGTGCCATCAGTGATGGGGGACTTACCAATGAGCAGTTCTTC,CAISDGGLTNEQFF
TRBV7-2,NA,NA,TRBJ2-7,TGTGCCAGCAGCTCCCGTGCGGGTACCTACGAGCAGTACTTC,CASSSRAGTYEQYF
TRBV5-4,NA,NA,TRBJ2-7,TGTGCCAGCAGCTTGGATCCAGCGAGAAGCTCCTACGAGCAGTACTTC,CASSLDPARSSYEQYF